This TCR beta chain was profiled in a study of cytomegalovirus exposure and HLA in healthy donors. Study-wide findings and caveats: TCR beta sequences reportedly predicted most subjects' HLA-A and HLA-B alleles accurately.

Germline V CDR1 and CDR2: MNHEY, SMNVEV (reference sequence). There are 15 residues in the CDR3. Trimming at V came to 7 bases and at J to 1 base, leaving 5 bases not matched to a gene. The PCR employed 60 Vbeta primers together with 13 Jbeta primers. The table came from immunoSEQ multiplex PCR; TCRdb's copy has only in-frame clones and leaves some out. The table lists approximately 91,000 clones, around 86% of them singletons. As regards this clone: Antigen: not known.

The specimen was PBMCs. The TCR was taken from a man younger than 40 in good health and CMV-seropositive. The chain combines TRBV27 with TRBJ1-4; the match to TRBD1 covers 8 bases. In DNA form, the CDR3 reads TGTGCCAGCAAAGACAGGGGTGGAACTAATGAAAAACTGTTTTTT. Its protein is CASKDRGGTNEKLFF.